The rows below give T cell receptor beta chains drawn from one sample of a study of spatial heterogeneity in lung cancer. TCRdb analysed the 5' RACE reads with MiXCR anew, one entry per CDR3 protein. The data contain roughly 120,000 distinct CDR3 sequences, roughly a tenth of them seen just once; the ten biggest clones take up about 24%. Here the sequenced sample was PBMCs, taken at follow-up. These receptors were collected from a female donor with early-stage non-small cell lung cancer. Each CDR3 is given with its conserved first and last residue. D genes are given only for firm matches. Clone size is shown for a subset of rows, as once, few, many or a class of expanded clone.

v_call: TRBV28
d_call: .
j_call: TRBJ1-2
clone_size: .
cdr3_nt: TGTGCCAGCACCGAAAAGGGCTATGGCTACACCTTC
cdr3_aa: CASTEKGYGYTF

v_call: TRBV20-1
d_call: TRBD2
j_call: TRBJ2-3
clone_size: many
cdr3_nt: TGCAGTGCTAGAGATGGGCGGGAGGCCCGGGGTACGCAGTATTTT
cdr3_aa: CSARDGREARGTQYF

v_call: TRBV25-1
d_call: .
j_call: TRBJ2-6
clone_size: few
cdr3_nt: TGTGCCAGCAGTAACTCTGGGGCCAACGTCCTGACTTTC
cdr3_aa: CASSNSGANVLTF

v_call: TRBV18
d_call: TRBD2
j_call: TRBJ2-2
clone_size: few
cdr3_nt: TGTGCCAGCTCACTAGCCCCTACTAGCGGGAGCGCCGGGGAGCTGTTTTTT
cdr3_aa: CASSLAPTSGSAGELFF

v_call: TRBV3-1
d_call: TRBD2
j_call: TRBJ2-3
clone_size: .
cdr3_nt: TGTGCCAGCAGCCAAGGGGCTAGCGGGAGCCGAGGCACAGATACGCAGTATTTT
cdr3_aa: CASSQGASGSRGTDTQYF

v_call: TRBV20-1
d_call: .
j_call: TRBJ2-1
clone_size: many
cdr3_nt: TGCAGTGCTAGACAGGGATATAGCTATGAGCAGTTCTTC
cdr3_aa: CSARQGYSYEQFF

v_call: TRBV12-3/TRBV12-4
d_call: .
j_call: TRBJ2-2
clone_size: few
cdr3_nt: TGTGCCAGCAGTTTGAGGGAGGACACCGGGGAGCTGTTTTTT
cdr3_aa: CASSLREDTGELFF

v_call: TRBV30
d_call: TRBD1
j_call: TRBJ2-3
clone_size: .
cdr3_nt: TGTGCCTGGGGACAGGAGTTCACAGATACGCAGTATTTT
cdr3_aa: CAWGQEFTDTQYF

v_call: TRBV5-1
d_call: .
j_call: TRBJ2-5
clone_size: few
cdr3_nt: TGCGCCAGCAGCTTTGATCAAGAGACCCAGTACTTC
cdr3_aa: CASSFDQETQYF

v_call: TRBV28
d_call: .
j_call: TRBJ1-1
clone_size: many
cdr3_nt: TGTGCCAGCAGTTTACTTTTTCGTCGGCAGGGCGGGATGAACACTGAAGCTTTCTTT
cdr3_aa: CASSLLFRRQGGMNTEAFF

v_call: TRBV5-6
d_call: TRBD1
j_call: TRBJ2-3
clone_size: few
cdr3_nt: TGTGCCAGCAGCTTGGAAACAGGGGGCCGAGGGGATACGCAGTATTTT
cdr3_aa: CASSLETGGRGDTQYF

v_call: TRBV5-4
d_call: .
j_call: TRBJ2-2
clone_size: .
cdr3_nt: TGTGCCAGCAGCTTGGCAGCGGTCGAGCTTGCCGGGGAGCTGTTTTTT
cdr3_aa: CASSLAAVELAGELFF

v_call: TRBV29-1
d_call: .
j_call: TRBJ2-3
clone_size: many
cdr3_nt: TGCAGCGCCCAACAGGTCCTCGCAGATACGCAGTATTTT
cdr3_aa: CSAQQVLADTQYF

v_call: TRBV6-6
d_call: .
j_call: TRBJ2-3
clone_size: .
cdr3_nt: TGTGCCAGCAGTGGGGAGGGCACAGATACGCAGTATTTT
cdr3_aa: CASSGEGTDTQYF

v_call: TRBV20-1
d_call: .
j_call: TRBJ2-7
clone_size: many
cdr3_nt: TGCAGTGCTAGGCCCCTCTACGAGCAGTACTTC
cdr3_aa: CSARPLYEQYF

v_call: TRBV29-1
d_call: TRBD1
j_call: TRBJ2-4
clone_size: many
cdr3_nt: TGCAGCGTTGAGCCTACAGGGGGCAGAATTCAGTACTTC
cdr3_aa: CSVEPTGGRIQYF

v_call: TRBV7-9
d_call: .
j_call: TRBJ1-1
clone_size: many
cdr3_nt: TGTGCCAGCAGCTTAGCAGGGCCCTCGGGAGCTTTCTTT
cdr3_aa: CASSLAGPSGAFF

v_call: TRBV5-5
d_call: TRBD1
j_call: TRBJ1-5
clone_size: few
cdr3_nt: TGTGCCAGCAGCTCCGGGACAGGGTCGGTGCAGCCCCAGCATTTT
cdr3_aa: CASSSGTGSVQPQHF

v_call: TRBV20-1
d_call: .
j_call: TRBJ1-1
clone_size: many
cdr3_nt: TGCAGTGCTTCCCGCCCAGGGAGGAATATAGGGACTGAAGCTTTCTTT
cdr3_aa: CSASRPGRNIGTEAFF

v_call: TRBV2
d_call: .
j_call: TRBJ1-1
clone_size: .
cdr3_nt: TGTGCCAGCACGACAACTAACACTGAAGCTTTCTTT
cdr3_aa: CASTTTNTEAFF

v_call: TRBV7-2
d_call: TRBD1
j_call: TRBJ1-1
clone_size: .
cdr3_nt: TGTGCCAGCAGCTTCCAAGCTAGGCTCGGACAGGTTAACACTGAAGCTTTCTTT
cdr3_aa: CASSFQARLGQVNTEAFF

v_call: TRBV5-1
d_call: TRBD1
j_call: TRBJ2-7
clone_size: .
cdr3_nt: TGCGCCAGCAGCCTTTGGACAGGACACTACGAGCAGTACTTC
cdr3_aa: CASSLWTGHYEQYF

v_call: TRBV6-1
d_call: .
j_call: TRBJ1-5
clone_size: few
cdr3_nt: TGTGCCTGCGAACAGGTACTCAATCAGCCCCAGCATTTT
cdr3_aa: CACEQVLNQPQHF

v_call: TRBV10-3
d_call: .
j_call: TRBJ2-4
clone_size: few
cdr3_nt: TGTGCCACCGGGGTTATGGAGGGCCGCGAAAACATTCAGTACTTC
cdr3_aa: CATGVMEGRENIQYF

v_call: TRBV3-1
d_call: .
j_call: TRBJ1-1
clone_size: .
cdr3_nt: TGTGCCAGCAGCCGACGGGAGAACACTGAAGCTTTCTTT
cdr3_aa: CASSRRENTEAFF

v_call: TRBV21-1
d_call: .
j_call: TRBJ2-3
clone_size: .
cdr3_nt: TGTGCCAGCACCCAAAGTGCGGACAGTCCTAGCACAGATACGCAGTATTTT
cdr3_aa: CASTQSADSPSTDTQYF

v_call: TRBV20-1
d_call: .
j_call: TRBJ1-3
clone_size: few
cdr3_nt: TGCAGTGCTAGTCCGGGGGCCCTCGAGAACACCATATATTTT
cdr3_aa: CSASPGALENTIYF

v_call: TRBV19
d_call: TRBD1
j_call: TRBJ2-2
clone_size: many
cdr3_nt: TGTGCCAGTACCCAGGGACAGGGGAGCACCGGGGAGCTGTTTTTT
cdr3_aa: CASTQGQGSTGELFF

v_call: TRBV7-2
d_call: .
j_call: TRBJ2-1
clone_size: .
cdr3_nt: TGTGCCAGCAGCTCCGAAGGAGCTGTTTCCTACAATGAGCAGTTCTTC
cdr3_aa: CASSSEGAVSYNEQFF

v_call: TRBV18
d_call: .
j_call: TRBJ1-5
clone_size: many
cdr3_nt: TGTGCCAGCTCACAGTTTCCGACAGTAACCAATCAGCCCCAGCATTTT
cdr3_aa: CASSQFPTVTNQPQHF

v_call: TRBV14
d_call: TRBD1
j_call: TRBJ2-1
clone_size: .
cdr3_nt: TGTGCCAGCAGCCTAAAGACAGGGTCCTCCTACAATGAGCAGTTCTTC
cdr3_aa: CASSLKTGSSYNEQFF

v_call: TRBV2
d_call: TRBD2
j_call: TRBJ2-1
clone_size: .
cdr3_nt: TGTGCCAGCAGTGGCGGGAGGGGCTCCTACAATGAGCAGTTCTTC
cdr3_aa: CASSGGRGSYNEQFF

v_call: TRBV20-1
d_call: TRBD2
j_call: TRBJ2-1
clone_size: many
cdr3_nt: TGCAGTGCTGGCGGGACTAGCTACAATGAGCAGTTCTTC
cdr3_aa: CSAGGTSYNEQFF

v_call: TRBV12-3/TRBV12-4
d_call: TRBD1
j_call: TRBJ1-1
clone_size: .
cdr3_nt: TGTGCCAGCAGTAAGGACAGGGAAGCTTTCTTT
cdr3_aa: CASSKDREAFF

v_call: TRBV3-1
d_call: TRBD1
j_call: TRBJ1-1
clone_size: .
cdr3_nt: TGTGCCAGCAGCCGGGGGACAGGGGTGAACACTGAAGCTTTCTTT
cdr3_aa: CASSRGTGVNTEAFF

v_call: TRBV19
d_call: .
j_call: TRBJ1-2
clone_size: few
cdr3_nt: TGTGCCAGTAAAGACACTGACTATGCTAACTATGGCTACACCTTC
cdr3_aa: CASKDTDYANYGYTF

v_call: TRBV28
d_call: .
j_call: TRBJ1-2
clone_size: many
cdr3_nt: TGTGCCAGCAGACCCCATGGGAGAACCTATGGCTACACCTTC
cdr3_aa: CASRPHGRTYGYTF

v_call: TRBV5-6
d_call: .
j_call: TRBJ2-5
clone_size: .
cdr3_nt: TGTGCCAGCAGCTTAAGGGTAGAGACCCAGTACTTC
cdr3_aa: CASSLRVETQYF

v_call: TRBV6-5
d_call: .
j_call: TRBJ1-4
clone_size: few
cdr3_nt: TGTGCCAGCAGTCCGACAGCAACTAATGAAAAACTGTTTTTT
cdr3_aa: CASSPTATNEKLFF

v_call: TRBV6-2/TRBV6-3
d_call: .
j_call: TRBJ1-4
clone_size: .
cdr3_nt: TGTGCCAGCAGTTACCGGTCGACAGAGGGAAATGAAAAACTGTTTTTT
cdr3_aa: CASSYRSTEGNEKLFF

v_call: TRBV2
d_call: TRBD1
j_call: TRBJ2-5
clone_size: many
cdr3_nt: TGTGCCAGCAGCGGAACCCCGGGACAGCGGTACCAAGAGACCCAGTACTTC
cdr3_aa: CASSGTPGQRYQETQYF

v_call: TRBV15
d_call: .
j_call: TRBJ2-1
clone_size: few
cdr3_nt: TGTGCCACCAGCAGAGTAGGCGGCCCTGTGACGTACAATGAGCAGTTCTTC
cdr3_aa: CATSRVGGPVTYNEQFF

v_call: TRBV6-2/TRBV6-3
d_call: .
j_call: TRBJ2-1
clone_size: many
cdr3_nt: TGTGCCAGCAGTTACTCGAAGGGGGGGCCCTACAATGAGCAGTTCTTC
cdr3_aa: CASSYSKGGPYNEQFF

v_call: TRBV5-4
d_call: .
j_call: TRBJ2-1
clone_size: .
cdr3_nt: TGTGCCAGCAGCTCCCCTACAGGTGACAATGAGCAGTTCTTC
cdr3_aa: CASSSPTGDNEQFF

v_call: TRBV30
d_call: TRBD1
j_call: TRBJ2-2
clone_size: .
cdr3_nt: TGTGCCTGGAAAGGGGGCTCCCTCTACACCGGGGAGCTGTTTTTT
cdr3_aa: CAWKGGSLYTGELFF

v_call: TRBV19
d_call: .
j_call: TRBJ2-3
clone_size: many
cdr3_nt: TGTGCCAGTAGTAATCAGGGCACAGATACGCAGTATTTT
cdr3_aa: CASSNQGTDTQYF

v_call: TRBV4-1
d_call: TRBD2
j_call: TRBJ2-4
clone_size: .
cdr3_nt: TGCGCCAGCAGCCAAGATCTAGCGGGGTTAGCCAAAAACATTCAGTACTTC
cdr3_aa: CASSQDLAGLAKNIQYF

v_call: TRBV19
d_call: .
j_call: TRBJ2-1
clone_size: .
cdr3_nt: TGTGCCAGTAGTATAGCTCGGGCAGGGGCATACAATGAGCAGTTCTTC
cdr3_aa: CASSIARAGAYNEQFF

v_call: TRBV7-9
d_call: TRBD1
j_call: TRBJ1-4
clone_size: few
cdr3_nt: TGTGCCAGCAGCCCCCAGACAGGGTATTCAGAAAAACTGTTTTTT
cdr3_aa: CASSPQTGYSEKLFF

v_call: TRBV19
d_call: .
j_call: TRBJ2-5
clone_size: .
cdr3_nt: TGTGCCAGTAGTATAGGGGCAGGGATGGAGACCCAGTACTTC
cdr3_aa: CASSIGAGMETQYF

v_call: TRBV13
d_call: TRBD2
j_call: TRBJ2-3
clone_size: few
cdr3_nt: TGTGCCAGCAGCCCTGGACTAGCCAACCCAGATACGCAGTATTTT
cdr3_aa: CASSPGLANPDTQYF

v_call: TRBV20-1
d_call: .
j_call: TRBJ2-1
clone_size: .
cdr3_nt: TGCAGTGCTAAACCGGGACACTATGAGCAGTTCTTC
cdr3_aa: CSAKPGHYEQFF